Each of the 9 T cell receptor beta chains below was sequenced from the same sample in a study of cytomegalovirus exposure and HLA in healthy donors. Profiling relied on immunoSEQ multiplex PCR, and the TCRdb table lists in-frame clones only, not all of them. The sample shows about 56,000 clones, about 92% of them seen only once. Material: PBMCs. These receptors all come from a man younger than 30 in good health and CMV-seronegative.

The rearrangement joins TRBV6-5 to TRBJ2-4, with a weak D call TRBD1 (5 bases). CDR1 and CDR2 from the germline V gene are MNHEY and SVGAGI. CDR3 size: 14 residues. Trimming pared 3 bases from V and 9 bases from J, leaving 15 bases between. The CDR3 DNA reads TGTGCCAGCAGTTATGGGGCAGCCGGCCTCATTCAGTACTTC. Its translation is CASSYGAAGLIQYF.

The chain recombines TRBV5-1 with TRBJ2-2, with D possibly matching TRBD2 (6 bases). The germline V gene has CDR1 SGHRS and CDR2 YFSETQ. Deletions cut 1 base from V and 7 bases from J, with 14 bases between. This CDR3 has 15 amino acids. CDR3 amino acids: CASSLLSGEGGELFF. CDR3 coding DNA: TGCGCCAGCAGCTTGCTTTCGGGAGAGGGCGGGGAGCTGTTTTTT.

The V gene is TRBV5-4, the J gene TRBJ2-2; 9 bases map to TRBD2. V was clipped by 6 bases and J by 7 bases; unmatched bases: 10. The CDR3 runs to 15 residues. Germline lookup yields CDR1 SGHNT and CDR2 YYREEE (reference sequence). The CDR3 coding sequence is TGTGCCAGCAAATGGAGGGCTAGCGGGGACGGGGAGCTGTTTTTT. It translates to CASKWRASGDGELFF.

The chain couples TRBV9 to TRBJ2-5; TRBD1 matches 11 bases. The CDR3 has 15 residues. Looked up from germline, CDR1 is SGDLS and CDR2 is YYNGEE. With 4 bases clipped from V and 5 bases from J, the junction kept 7 bases outside the gene matches. The CDR3 protein is CASSFAGTGGETQYF. The CDR3 nucleotides read TGTGCCAGCAGCTTCGCCGGGACAGGGGGGGAGACCCAGTACTTC.

The chain uses TRBV11-2 and TRBJ2-2; D gene ambiguous. This CDR3 is built from 13 residues. V lost 1 base to trimming and J lost 8 bases, with 8 bases between them. From germline, CDR1 is SGHAT and CDR2 FQNNGV. The CDR3 is CASSLGTIGELFF. For the CDR3, the DNA is TGTGCCAGCAGCTTAGGAACTATAGGGGAGCTGTTTTTT.

CDR3 sequence: CASSLTGTSGYEQYF. The CDR3 DNA reads TGTGCCAGCAGCCTTACCGGGACTAGCGGCTACGAGCAGTACTTC. This chain links TRBV7-2 with TRBJ2-7; 11 bases align to TRBD2. The CDR3 contains 15 residues. Trimming cost V 5 bases and J 3 bases; bases outside gene matches: 6. Per the germline V gene, CDR1 is SGHTA and CDR2 is FQGNSA.

The chain employs TRBV27 and TRBJ1-5, with 8 bases matching TRBD1. CDR3 length equals 14 residues. The V gene end was trimmed by 3 bases and the J gene end by 6 bases; junction bases not matched to a gene: 4. Germline values: CDR1 MNHEY, CDR2 SMNVEV (reference sequence). The CDR3 here is CASSLRTGSQPQHF. The CDR3 region has the DNA TGTGCCAGCAGTTTGAGGACAGGGTCTCAGCCCCAGCATTTT.

The chain carries TRBV7-9 and TRBJ2-2; D not resolved. Germline CDR1 reads SEHNR; CDR2 reads FQNEAQ (reference sequence). The CDR3 has 16 amino acids. The V end lost 1 base, the J end lost 7 bases, and 16 bases lay between the germline ends. This chain's CDR3 is CASSLDSSSPVGELFF. The CDR3 bases are TGTGCCAGCAGCTTAGATTCTTCCAGTCCTGTCGGGGAGCTGTTTTTT.

V usage is TRBV15 and J usage is TRBJ2-1; a possible D gene is TRBD2 (6 bases). Germline CDR1 and CDR2: LNHNV and YYDKDF (reference sequence). Trimming took off 8 bases at V and 2 bases at J, with 22 bases between the two ends. The CDR3 covers 17 residues. The CDR3 DNA sequence: TGTGCCACCCTTCGGACTACCCTTTCGGACGCCTACAATGAGCAGTTCTTC. It encodes CATLRTTLSDAYNEQFF.